These 22 T cell receptor beta chains originate from one sample sequenced in a study of cytomegalovirus exposure and HLA in healthy donors. In the PCR, 60 Vbeta and 13 Jbeta primers were used. Sequencing was performed with immunoSEQ multiplex PCR; in TCRdb, only in-frame clones are kept and a portion is missing. The sample includes approximately 150,000 clones, around 80% of them seen just once. Sequenced sample: PBMCs. These receptors were taken from a woman aged 30 to 39 in good health and CMV-seropositive.

The chain links TRBV5-1 to TRBJ2-7; 10 bases map to TRBD2. The CDR3 is 20 residues long. The ends lost 4 bases at V and 3 bases at J; junction bases unmatched: 22. CDR1 and CDR2 from the germline V gene are SGHRS and YFSETQ. CDR3 in DNA: TGCGCCAGCAGCCATCGAAGGGCGTCTAGCGGGAGAGACATCTACTACGAGCAGTACTTC. This translates into CASSHRRASSGRDIYYEQYF.

The rearrangement uses TRBV5-8 and TRBJ2-5, with D possibly being TRBD1 (6 bases). The end of the DNA aligns better with TRBJ2-7, so the J call may be wrong. The CDR3 is made up of 13 amino acids. Per germline, CDR1 SGHTS and CDR2 YDEGEE. This CDR3 reads CASSFSGAPEQYF. The CDR3 DNA follows: TGTGCCAGCAGCTTTTCAGGGGCTCCCGAGCAGTACTTC.

This clone appeared once. V usage is TRBV7-9 and J usage is TRBJ2-7, with D unclear. Germline CDR1 and CDR2: SEHNR and FQNEAQ (reference sequence). The CDR3 runs 13 residues. Trimming took 0 bases from V and 4 from J, leaving 7 bases between them. CDR3 in amino acids: CASSLAREYEQYF. The DNA of the CDR3 is TGTGCCAGCAGCTTAGCGCGTGAGTACGAGCAGTACTTC.

This chain connects TRBV15 to TRBJ1-5; no clear D gene. Trimming removed 0 bases from V and 8 bases from J, with 17 bases in between. Germline CDR1 reads LNHNV; CDR2 reads YYDKDF (reference sequence). The CDR3 runs to 16 residues. The CDR3: CATSRDKSTPIEPQHF. DNA of the CDR3: TGTGCCACCAGCAGAGATAAATCGACACCGATTGAGCCCCAGCATTTT. The whole variable domain, filled in from reference TRBV15 and TRBJ1-5, reads DAMVIQNPRYQVTQFGKPVTLSCSQTLNHNVMYWYQQKSSQAPKLLFHYYDKDFNNEADTPDNFQSRRPNTSFCFLDIRSPGLGDTAMYLCATSRDKSTPIEPQHFGDGTRLSIL.

The V call is TRBV6-5, the J call TRBJ2-7; D is ambiguous. The length of the CDR3 is 14 residues. Trimming removed 2 bases at V and 5 bases at J, with 13 bases between. Germline V CDR1 and CDR2: MNHEY, SVGAGI. CDR3 DNA: TGTGCCAGCAGTTACGCCGCCTATCGTAACGAGCAGTACTTC. This encodes CASSYAAYRNEQYF.

V gene TRBV11-2 combines with J gene TRBJ2-1; 8 bases fit TRBD1. V dropped 8 bases and J dropped 9; count of bases not matched to a gene: 6. The CDR3 is 12 amino acids. The germline gives CDR1 SGHAT, CDR2 FQNNGV. DNA for the CDR3: TGTGCCAGCCGACGACAGGGGAGTGAGCAGTTCTTC. Translation: CASRRQGSEQFF. Full variable domain (missing parts from reference TRBV11-2 and TRBJ2-1): EAGVAQSPRYKIIEKRQSVAFWCNPISGHATLYWYQQILGQGPKLLIQFQNNGVVDDSQLPKDRFSAERLKGVDSTLKIQPAKLEDSAVYLCASRRQGSEQFFGPGTRLTVL.

This chain uses TRBV5-4 with TRBJ2-7, with D possibly TRBD2 on 6 matching bases. Germline CDR1 reads SGHNT; CDR2 reads YYREEE (reference sequence). CDR3 length: 14 residues. Trimming stripped 4 bases from V and 5 bases from J, with 16 bases between. CDR3 protein: CASSPRGGEDEQYF. The CDR3, as DNA: TGTGCCAGCAGCCCCCGAGGCGGGGAGGACGAGCAGTACTTC.

The V and J genes are TRBV28 and TRBJ2-1; 13 bases are a match to TRBD2. From germline, CDR1 is MDHEN and CDR2 SYDVKM. This CDR3 comprises 16 residues. J gave up 8 bases and V 5 bases, and 9 bases lay outside the gene matches. The CDR3 DNA follows: TGTGCCAGCAGTACTACTAGCGGGAGGGCCGTCGATGAGCAGTTCTTC. Its translation is CASSTTSGRAVDEQFF.

This clone was observed a few times. The rearrangement uses TRBV5-1 and TRBJ2-5; perhaps TRBD1 as D (5 bases). CDR1 and CDR2 from the germline V gene are SGHRS and YFSETQ. This CDR3 has 13 amino acids. Deletions cut 5 bases from V and 1 base from J, with 9 bases between. CDR3 protein: CASSWGSQETQYF. The CDR3 nucleotides are TGCGCCAGCAGTTGGGGCAGCCAAGAGACCCAGTACTTC.

The gene calls are TRBV7-2 and TRBJ2-3, with 8 bases aligning to TRBD2. Germline values: CDR1 SGHTA, CDR2 FQGNSA. The junction had 7 bases not matched to a gene; V was cut back by 1 base and J by 1 base. This CDR3 has 17 residues. The CDR3 loop is CASSLDGLAGRTDTQYF. CDR3 nucleotide sequence: TGTGCCAGCAGCTTAGATGGGCTAGCGGGTCGCACAGATACGCAGTATTTT.

Regarding this clone: Other DNA sequences in this sample translate to the same CDR3. The V call is TRBV18, the J call TRBJ2-7, with 11 positions matching TRBD2. The junction had 1 base not matched to a gene; V was cut back by 3 bases and J by 3 bases. Germline CDR1 is KGHSH and CDR2 is LQKENI. The CDR3 has 14 amino acids. CDR3 nucleotide sequence: TGTGCCAGCTCACCCACTAGCGGGGGCTACGAGCAGTACTTC. It encodes CASSPTSGGYEQYF.

The chain uses TRBV30 and TRBJ2-3; weak D call: TRBD2 (5 bases). Germline CDR1 and CDR2: GTSNPN and SVGIG (reference sequence). Trimming took 4 bases from V and 2 from J, leaving 7 bases between them. This CDR3 is built from 12 residues. For the CDR3, the DNA is TGTGCCTGGAAACGGGACACAGATACGCAGTATTTT. Its translation is CAWKRDTDTQYF.

This CDR3 reads CASSLGIRAYEQYF. CDR3 DNA sequence: TGTGCCAGCAGTTTAGGAATTCGGGCCTACGAGCAGTACTTC. The gene calls are TRBV27 and TRBJ2-7; D gene ambiguous. This CDR3 has 14 amino acids. The V end was cut by 2 bases, the J end by 2 bases, with 10 bases between. Germline CDR1 reads MNHEY; CDR2 reads SMNVEV (reference sequence).

The chain uses TRBV19 and TRBJ2-3; tentatively, D is TRBD2 (5 bases). The CDR3 extends over 15 amino acids. Trimming pared 2 bases from V and 2 bases from J, leaving 11 bases between. CDR1 and CDR2 (germline): LNHDA, SQIVND (reference sequence). The CDR3 coding sequence is TGTGCCAGTAGTATATTGGGAGCTGACACAGATACGCAGTATTTT. Amino acids: CASSILGADTDTQYF.

Only one count was recorded for this clone. This chain links TRBV21-1 with TRBJ2-5; the D call of TRBD2 is as the table states it, not checked on the DNA. TRBV21-1 is a pseudogene segment. This CDR3 comprises 12 residues. The DNA of the CDR3 is TGTGCCAGCAGCAAAAGGAGGGAGACCCAGTACTTC. Its protein product is CASSKRRETQYF.

The rearrangement links TRBV9 to TRBJ2-2; D may be TRBD2 (6 bases). Germline CDR1 reads SGDLS; CDR2 reads YYNGEE. V lost 2 bases and J 4 bases, leaving 12 bases between the germline ends. The CDR3 is 15 residues long. In nucleotides, the CDR3 is TGTGCCAGCAGCGTCGGGCTAGCGATCACCGGGGAGCTGTTTTTT. Protein: CASSVGLAITGELFF.

This clone has only a few counts. The chain employs TRBV5-1 and TRBJ2-1, with D unresolved. Trimming took 0 bases from V and 12 from J, leaving 10 bases between them. Germline V lookup: CDR1 SGHRS, CDR2 YFSETQ. The CDR3 totals 12 residues. DNA for the CDR3: TGCGCCAGCAGCTTGGAGGAGTTGGGGCAGTTCTTC. This translates into CASSLEELGQFF.

V and J are TRBV15 and TRBJ2-7; 9 bases agree with TRBD2. The CDR3 has 15 amino acids. The junction had 9 bases not matched to a gene; V was cut back by 5 bases and J by 4 bases. Germline V lookup: CDR1 LNHNV, CDR2 YYDKDF (reference sequence). As DNA, the CDR3 is TGTGCCACCAGCGCGGTAGCGGGAGTTGAGTACGAGCAGTACTTC. Residues: CATSAVAGVEYEQYF.

This chain uses TRBV11-2 with TRBJ2-5, with TRBD1 matching over 8 bases. Germline V gene lookup returns CDR1 SGHAT and CDR2 FQNNGV. The CDR3 consists of 15 residues. V shed 3 bases and J 6 bases; nucleotides not matched to a gene: 9. The CDR3 sequence is CASSFNRQGPQTQYF. The CDR3 DNA reads TGTGCCAGCAGCTTCAACCGACAGGGGCCGCAGACCCAGTACTTC.

The genes are TRBV7-8 and TRBJ2-5; D perhaps matches TRBD1 (5 bases). This CDR3 contains 16 residues. V was shortened by 5 bases and J by 2 bases, with 18 bases between the two germline ends. The germline gives CDR1 SGHVS, CDR2 FQNEAQ. This CDR3 is CASSASNGASQETQYF. DNA for the CDR3: TGTGCCAGCAGCGCATCAAATGGGGCGAGTCAAGAGACCCAGTACTTC.

This sequence joins TRBV6-1 and TRBJ2-1; TRBD2 might be the D (5 bases). From germline, CDR1 is MNHNS and CDR2 SASEGT. The ends were cut back, 5 bases at V and 8 bases at J, with 19 bases in the middle. The CDR3 contains 15 residues. CDR3 nucleotides: TGTGCCAGCAGTCCAGAAGCTGGCGGGTGGGATGAGCAGTTCTTC. Its protein is CASSPEAGGWDEQFF.

The chain employs TRBV7-2 and TRBJ2-5; a weak D match, TRBD2 (6 bases). The J call could be wrong; TRBJ2-7 is a better fit for the DNA end. Germline CDR1 reads SGHTA; CDR2 reads FQGNSA. This CDR3 has 14 amino acids. The CDR3 nucleotides read TGTGCCAGCAGCAAAGGGGACTCCACCTACGAGCAGTACTTC. It specifies CASSKGDSTYEQYF.